This T cell receptor (beta chain) stems from a study of OX40 agonist ivuxolimab in advanced cancers. Study-level background: Partial responses, seen in three patients, involved one hepatocellular carcinoma and two cutaneous melanomas. Regarding the study as a whole: Within 6 weeks, CD4+ and CD8+ blood T cells expanded clonally at 0.1 to 3.0 mg/kg. On average, a greater number of expanded clones characterised CD8+ T cells relative to CD4+. What antigens the expanded peripheral T cells recognized was never established.

The method was immunoSEQ multiplex PCR; TCRdb's version includes in-frame clones alone and lacks a portion of them. The data hold about 15,000 clones, with roughly four fifths observed a single time. Concerning this clone: What it recognizes is unknown.

Trimming removed 3 bases from V and 0 bases from J, with 9 bases in between. This CDR3 comprises 16 residues. In germline, CDR1 is LNHDA, CDR2 SQIVND (reference sequence). Source: CD4+ or CD8+ T cells sorted from blood, taken in a trial of the OX40 agonist ivuxolimab. The chain uses TRBV19 and TRBJ2-6, with a weak D call TRBD2 (5 bases). The clonotype was recovered from an adult with an advanced solid tumor such as melanoma, head and neck, liver or kidney cancer. The CDR3 spells CASSIETSSGANVLTF. In DNA form, the CDR3 reads TGTGCCAGTAGTATTGAAACTAGCTCTGGGGCCAACGTCCTGACTTTC.